This TCR beta chain was profiled in a study of T-cell memory formation after mild COVID-19. This clonotype was counted only a few times. The antigen is not known. Trimming cost V 6 bases and J 2 bases; bases outside gene matches: 6. There are 14 residues in the CDR3. The V gene's germline CDR1 is MNHEY and CDR2 SVGAGI. TCRdb called the 5' RACE reads again in MiXCR, with one record for every CDR3 protein. The profile shows a few hundred thousand distinct CDR3 sequences, about a fifth of them singletons. General observations from the study: The CD4+ clones that contracted clustered mainly within CM and EM, and the CD8+ clones concentrated in EMRA. A second wave of clones peaked on day 37, and their SARS-CoV-2 specificity went unconfirmed. Prior to infection, memory already included some responding clones, suggesting cross-reactive memory joined.

The sequencing sample was made of PBMCs or a T cell subset sorted from them (not recorded which). The sequence came from an adult woman who had mild COVID-19 (a few samples of this study predate the infection). Cell type and time point are not known. The chain has TRBV6-5 and TRBJ2-5; TRBD1 matches at 7 bases. CDR3 sequence (DNA): TGTGCCAGCAGCAGGGGACAGATTCAAGAGACCCAGTACTTC. Protein sequence: CASSRGQIQETQYF.